The rows below give T cell receptor beta chains drawn from one sample of a study of blood T cell repertoires in COVID-19. Here immunoSEQ multiplex PCR was the method, and the copy in TCRdb shows in-frame clones only, minus some. The sample holds roughly 330,000 clones, 70% to 90% seen once. Material for sequencing was PBMCs or T cells enriched from blood (not recorded which). All receptors come from a woman in her 30s who had recovered from COVID-19. The CDR3 runs from the conserved cysteine through the conserved F or W. The D gene is left open where the match is weak. Clone size is not always given. Where it is, it says once, few, many or a class for expanded clones.

V: TRBV6-5
J: TRBJ2-7
size: .
D: .
DNA: TGTGCCAGCAAATGGGACTCGTTCGACTACGAGCAGTACTTC
CDR3: CASKWDSFDYEQYF

V: TRBV3-1/TRBV3-2
J: TRBJ1-5
size: .
D: .
DNA: TGTGCCAGCAGCCAAGACGTAAATCAGCCCCAGCATTTT
CDR3: CASSQDVNQPQHF

V: TRBV2
J: TRBJ1-6
size: .
D: TRBD1
DNA: TGTGCCAGCAGTAGACAGGGTACGGGATCACCCCTCCACTTT
CDR3: CASSRQGTGSPLHF

V: TRBV6-6
J: TRBJ2-6
size: .
D: .
DNA: TGTGCCAGCAGCCGACAAACCCAAACAGCCGCCGGCGACGTCCTGACTTTC
CDR3: CASSRQTQTAAGDVLTF

V: TRBV9
J: TRBJ1-1
size: .
D: .
DNA: TGTGCCAGCAGCGTATTATCGGACAGTGAAGCTTTCTTT
CDR3: CASSVLSDSEAFF

V: TRBV6-2/TRBV6-3
J: TRBJ1-6
size: .
D: TRBD1
DNA: TGTGCCAGCAGTTACTCCGGGACAGGGGATAGCTCACCCCTCCACTTT
CDR3: CASSYSGTGDSSPLHF

V: TRBV2
J: TRBJ1-3
size: .
D: .
DNA: TGTGCCAGCTCGAGAGGGATCTCTGGAAACACCATATATTTT
CDR3: CASSRGISGNTIYF

V: TRBV28
J: TRBJ1-5
size: .
D: TRBD1
DNA: TGTGCCAGCAGCTTTACCGGGACAGGAGACCAGCCCCAGCATTTT
CDR3: CASSFTGTGDQPQHF

V: TRBV14
J: TRBJ1-2
size: .
D: .
DNA: TGTGCCAGCAGCCAAGATCGGATCAGGGTCCCCCCTAACTATGGCTACACCTTC
CDR3: CASSQDRIRVPPNYGYTF

V: TRBV19
J: TRBJ1-2
size: .
D: TRBD1
DNA: TGTGCCAGTAGTACCCGGGACAGTCGACTTTTAAACTATGGCTACACCTTC
CDR3: CASSTRDSRLLNYGYTF

V: TRBV9
J: TRBJ1-4
size: .
D: TRBD1
DNA: TGTGCCAGCAGCTCGGATCCGGGACAGCCTAATGAAAAACTGTTTTTT
CDR3: CASSSDPGQPNEKLFF

V: TRBV28
J: TRBJ1-6
size: .
D: .
DNA: TGTGCCAGCAGTTTTGGGGGCGCTTTGGGTTCACCCCTCCACTTT
CDR3: CASSFGGALGSPLHF

V: TRBV14
J: TRBJ1-3
size: few
D: .
DNA: TGTGCCAGCAGAGTTTCGGGATCTGGAAACACCATATATTTT
CDR3: CASRVSGSGNTIYF

V: TRBV9
J: TRBJ2-3
size: .
D: TRBD2
DNA: TGTGCCAGCAGCGTAGATTTTGGGACTAGCGGGGCGGAGACGCAGTATTTT
CDR3: CASSVDFGTSGAETQYF

V: TRBV6-5
J: TRBJ1-5
size: .
D: .
DNA: TGTGCCAGCAAAACAGGTGTAAAACAGCCCCAGCATTTT
CDR3: CASKTGVKQPQHF

V: TRBV7-2
J: TRBJ1-5
size: .
D: .
DNA: TGTGCCAGCAGCCCGAGAGGGGGAAAACAGGATCAGCCCCAGCATTTT
CDR3: CASSPRGGKQDQPQHF

V: TRBV11-2
J: TRBJ2-3
size: .
D: TRBD1
DNA: TGTGCCAGCAGCTCGGGACAGGGAATAACAGATACGCAGTATTTT
CDR3: CASSSGQGITDTQYF

V: TRBV6-5
J: TRBJ1-1
size: once
D: .
DNA: TGTGCCAGCAGCCCCCCCCCGGAGAGAGGCACTGAAGCTTTCTTT
CDR3: CASSPPPERGTEAFF

V: TRBV14
J: TRBJ2-1
size: .
D: .
DNA: TGTGCCAGCAGCCAAGCGAGGCTAACGAAGCAGTTCTTC
CDR3: CASSQARLTKQFF

V: TRBV11-2
J: TRBJ1-2
size: .
D: .
DNA: TGTGCCAGCAGCTCGCGGGGGGACAAGTCTAACTATGGCTACACCTTC
CDR3: CASSSRGDKSNYGYTF

V: TRBV9
J: TRBJ2-2
size: .
D: TRBD2
DNA: TGTGCCAGCGCCCGCCGAAAAGGGCTAGCGGGGGACACCGGGGAGCTGTTTTTT
CDR3: CASARRKGLAGDTGELFF

V: TRBV12-3/TRBV12-4
J: TRBJ1-1
size: .
D: .
DNA: TGTGCCAGCAGTTTACCGTACACTGAAGCTTTCTTT
CDR3: CASSLPYTEAFF

V: TRBV6-4
J: TRBJ2-2
size: many
D: .
DNA: TGTGCCAGCAGTGACGGGGGGGCTTTCGCCGGGGAGCTGTTTTTT
CDR3: CASSDGGAFAGELFF

V: TRBV15
J: TRBJ1-1
size: .
D: TRBD1
DNA: TGTGCCACCAGCACCCTAAGACAGGGGCAAGGTGAAACTGAAGCTTTCTTT
CDR3: CATSTLRQGQGETEAFF

V: TRBV28
J: TRBJ2-1
size: .
D: .
DNA: TGTGCCAGCAGATCCGCCGGGTTGAACGAGCAGTTCTTC
CDR3: CASRSAGLNEQFF

V: TRBV3-1/TRBV3-2
J: TRBJ2-4
size: once
D: .
DNA: TGTGCCAGCAGCCAAGAGGCGGGCCAACAGCGTCAGTACTTC
CDR3: CASSQEAGQQRQYF

V: TRBV5-5
J: TRBJ1-4
size: .
D: .
DNA: TGTGCCAGCAGCTTGGATCGTATGTTGCAGCGTGAAAAACTGTTTTTT
CDR3: CASSLDRMLQREKLFF

V: TRBV10-3
J: TRBJ2-5
size: .
D: TRBD1
DNA: TGTGCCATCGGGGAAGGGGGCCTGGAGACCCAGTACTTC
CDR3: CAIGEGGLETQYF

V: TRBV7-9
J: TRBJ1-2
size: .
D: .
DNA: TGTGCCAGCAGCTTAGAGGGGTCTAACTATGGCTACACCTTC
CDR3: CASSLEGSNYGYTF

V: TRBV11-2
J: TRBJ1-4
size: .
D: .
DNA: TGTGCCAGCAGCTTAGTCCGTAATGAAAAACTGTTTTTT
CDR3: CASSLVRNEKLFF

V: TRBV5-4
J: TRBJ2-7
size: .
D: .
DNA: TGTGCCAGCAGCCTGCGGGCGGGACTCGCCTACGAGCAGTACTTC
CDR3: CASSLRAGLAYEQYF

V: TRBV7-2
J: TRBJ1-4
size: .
D: .
DNA: TGTGCCAGCAGCCCGGGGGGGGGCGCCGGGGTAAATGAAAAACTGTTTTTT
CDR3: CASSPGGGAGVNEKLFF

V: TRBV20-1
J: TRBJ2-1
size: once
D: .
DNA: TGCAGTGTAAGAGCCCCCAATGAGCAGTTCTTC
CDR3: CSVRAPNEQFF

V: TRBV12-3/TRBV12-4
J: TRBJ2-7
size: .
D: .
DNA: TGTGCCAGCAGTTTTTCGGTGGACGAGCAGTACTTC
CDR3: CASSFSVDEQYF

V: TRBV5-1
J: TRBJ1-2
size: .
D: .
DNA: TGCGCCAGCAGCTTGGACAGGGATGGCTACACCTTC
CDR3: CASSLDRDGYTF

V: TRBV3-1/TRBV3-2
J: TRBJ2-7
size: .
D: TRBD2
DNA: TGTGCCAGCAGCCAAGGTCTAGCGGGGGTCCCCTACGAGCAGTACTTC
CDR3: CASSQGLAGVPYEQYF

V: TRBV2
J: TRBJ1-3
size: .
D: .
DNA: TGTGCCAGCAGTGAAGCTGACAGTTTCTCTGGAAACACCATATATTTT
CDR3: CASSEADSFSGNTIYF

V: TRBV9
J: TRBJ2-3
size: .
D: .
DNA: TGTGCCAGCAGATCAGGGGGCACAGATACGCAGTATTTT
CDR3: CASRSGGTDTQYF

V: TRBV7-6
J: TRBJ2-3
size: .
D: .
DNA: TGTGCCAGCAGCTTAGGTGTCGGCACAGATACGCAGTATTTT
CDR3: CASSLGVGTDTQYF

V: TRBV7-9
J: TRBJ1-3
size: .
D: .
DNA: TGTGCCAGCAGGACGGGAGGAAGCTCTGGAAACACCATATATTTT
CDR3: CASRTGGSSGNTIYF

V: TRBV27
J: TRBJ1-1
size: .
D: .
DNA: TGTGCCAGCAGTTCCCCAGGGAGGAGCACTGAAGCTTTCTTT
CDR3: CASSSPGRSTEAFF

V: TRBV29-1
J: TRBJ2-3
size: .
D: TRBD2
DNA: TGCAGCGTCGCCCTGGGTAGCGGGGTAACAGATACGCAGTATTTT
CDR3: CSVALGSGVTDTQYF

V: TRBV19
J: TRBJ1-2
size: few
D: .
DNA: TGTGCCAGTAGTAGTACAGGCCCCAGCGGCTACACCTTC
CDR3: CASSSTGPSGYTF

V: TRBV4-2
J: TRBJ1-6
size: .
D: TRBD1
DNA: TGTGCCAGCAGCCCTAGGACAGGGTGGACACCCCTCCACTTT
CDR3: CASSPRTGWTPLHF

V: TRBV15
J: TRBJ2-7
size: .
D: TRBD2
DNA: TGTGCCACCAGCGGACTAGGTCCACGGGGCGAGCAGTACTTC
CDR3: CATSGLGPRGEQYF

V: TRBV28
J: TRBJ1-2
size: .
D: .
DNA: TGTGCCAGCAGTTCTGGCCCGACAGGCAACTATGGCTACACCTTC
CDR3: CASSSGPTGNYGYTF

V: TRBV13
J: TRBJ1-1
size: few
D: .
DNA: TGTGCCAGCAGCTTAGGCAGGGAGGGATTCACTGAAGCTTTCTTT
CDR3: CASSLGREGFTEAFF

V: TRBV19
J: TRBJ2-5
size: .
D: .
DNA: TGTGCCAGCCGAGCTAGTTGGACTTCCTCCCCAGAGACCCAGTACTTC
CDR3: CASRASWTSSPETQYF

V: TRBV30
J: TRBJ1-4
size: .
D: .
DNA: TGTGCCTGGCGCATGGGACGCGGGATCGGAAAACTGTTTTTT
CDR3: CAWRMGRGIGKLFF

V: TRBV5-1
J: TRBJ2-3
size: once
D: TRBD1
DNA: TGCGCCAGCAGCATACAGGGGGGAGGAACAGATACGCAGTATTTT
CDR3: CASSIQGGGTDTQYF

V: TRBV18
J: TRBJ2-2
size: .
D: TRBD1
DNA: TGTGCCAGCTCACCCTACCATATCGGACAGGGGAACTCCGGGGAGCTGTTTTTT
CDR3: CASSPYHIGQGNSGELFF

V: TRBV11-3
J: TRBJ2-3
size: .
D: .
DNA: TGTGCCAGCAGCTCTACAGATACGCAGTATTTT
CDR3: CASSSTDTQYF

V: TRBV6-4
J: TRBJ1-1
size: .
D: TRBD1
DNA: TGTGCCAGCAGTGACACAGGACAGGGGAGCACTGAAGCTTTCTTT
CDR3: CASSDTGQGSTEAFF

V: TRBV20-1
J: TRBJ2-5
size: .
D: TRBD2
DNA: TGCGGAGTAGCGGGGAAAGAGACCCAGTACTTC
CDR3: CGVAGKETQYF